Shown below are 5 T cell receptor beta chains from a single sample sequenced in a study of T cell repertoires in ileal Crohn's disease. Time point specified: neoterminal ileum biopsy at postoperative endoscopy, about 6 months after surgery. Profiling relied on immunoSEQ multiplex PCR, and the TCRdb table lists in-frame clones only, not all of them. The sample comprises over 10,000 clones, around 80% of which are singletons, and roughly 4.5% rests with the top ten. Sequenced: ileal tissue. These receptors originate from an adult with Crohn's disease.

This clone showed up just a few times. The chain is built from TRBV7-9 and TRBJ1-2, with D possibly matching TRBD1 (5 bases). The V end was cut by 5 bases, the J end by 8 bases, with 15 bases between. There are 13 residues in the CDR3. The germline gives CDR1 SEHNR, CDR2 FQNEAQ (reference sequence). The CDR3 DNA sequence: TGTGCCAGCAGCATATCGGGGGGTGGCGGCTACACCTTC. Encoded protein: CASSISGGGGYTF.

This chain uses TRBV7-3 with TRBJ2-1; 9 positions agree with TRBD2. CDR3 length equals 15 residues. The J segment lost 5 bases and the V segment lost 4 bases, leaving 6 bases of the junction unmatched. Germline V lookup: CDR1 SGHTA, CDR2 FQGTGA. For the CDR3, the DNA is TGTGCCAGCAGCTCCGGACTAGCGTTTGACAATGAGCAGTTCTTC. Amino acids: CASSSGLAFDNEQFF.

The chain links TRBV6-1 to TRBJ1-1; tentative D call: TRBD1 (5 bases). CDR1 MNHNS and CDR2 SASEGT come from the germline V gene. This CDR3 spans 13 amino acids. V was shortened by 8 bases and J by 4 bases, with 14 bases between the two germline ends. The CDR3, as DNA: TGTGCCAGCCGGTTGGGGGAGGGCACTGAAGCTTTCTTT. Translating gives CASRLGEGTEAFF.

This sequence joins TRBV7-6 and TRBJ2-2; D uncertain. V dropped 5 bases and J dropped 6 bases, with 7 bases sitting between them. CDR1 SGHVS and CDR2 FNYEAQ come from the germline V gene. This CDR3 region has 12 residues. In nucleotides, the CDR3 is TGTGCCAGCAGCCCCCATTCCGGGGAGCTGTTTTTT. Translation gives CASSPHSGELFF.

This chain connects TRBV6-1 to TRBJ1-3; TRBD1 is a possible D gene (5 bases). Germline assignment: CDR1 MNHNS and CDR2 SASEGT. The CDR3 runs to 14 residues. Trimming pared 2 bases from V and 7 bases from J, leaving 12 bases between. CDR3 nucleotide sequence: TGTGCCAGCAGTGAAACTTTCCAGGGCAACACCATATATTTT. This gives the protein CASSETFQGNTIYF.